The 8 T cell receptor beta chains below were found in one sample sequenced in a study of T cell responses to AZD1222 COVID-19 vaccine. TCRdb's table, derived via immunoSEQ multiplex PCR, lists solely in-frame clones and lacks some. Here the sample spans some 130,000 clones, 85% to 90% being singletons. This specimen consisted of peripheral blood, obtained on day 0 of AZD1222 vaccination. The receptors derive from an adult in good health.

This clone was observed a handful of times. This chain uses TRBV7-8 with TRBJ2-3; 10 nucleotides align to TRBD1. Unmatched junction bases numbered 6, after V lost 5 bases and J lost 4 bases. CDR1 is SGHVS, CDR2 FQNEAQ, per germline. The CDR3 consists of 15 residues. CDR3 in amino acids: CASSSDRGRADTQYF. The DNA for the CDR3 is TGTGCCAGCAGCAGCGACAGGGGGCGCGCAGATACGCAGTATTTT.

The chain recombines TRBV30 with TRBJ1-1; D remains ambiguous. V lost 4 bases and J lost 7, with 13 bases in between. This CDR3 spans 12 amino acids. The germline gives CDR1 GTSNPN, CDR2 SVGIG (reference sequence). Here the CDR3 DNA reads TGTGCCTGGACCGCCAACCGGGGTGAAGCTTTCTTT. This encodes CAWTANRGEAFF.

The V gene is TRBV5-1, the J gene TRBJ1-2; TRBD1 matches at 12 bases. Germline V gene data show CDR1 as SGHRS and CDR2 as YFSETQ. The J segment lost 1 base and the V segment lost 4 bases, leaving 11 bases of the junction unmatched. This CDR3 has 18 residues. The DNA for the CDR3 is TGCGCCAGCAGCAAGTGGGGACAGGGGGCGCTGGGTAACTATGGCTACACCTTC. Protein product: CASSKWGQGALGNYGYTF.

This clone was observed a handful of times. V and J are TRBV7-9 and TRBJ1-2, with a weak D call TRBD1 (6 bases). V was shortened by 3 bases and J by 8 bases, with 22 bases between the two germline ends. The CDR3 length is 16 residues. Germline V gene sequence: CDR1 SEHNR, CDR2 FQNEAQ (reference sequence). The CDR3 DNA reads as TGTGCCAGCAGCTTCTCACAGGGAGGAGGACGGTACGGCTACACCTTC. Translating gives CASSFSQGGGRYGYTF. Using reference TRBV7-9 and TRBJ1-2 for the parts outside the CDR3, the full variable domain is DTGVSQNPRHKITKRGQNVTFRCDPISEHNRLYWYRQTLGQGPEFLTYFQNEAQLEKSRLLSDRFSAERPKGSFSTLEIQRTEQGDSAMYLCASSFSQGGGRYGYTFGSGTRLTVV.

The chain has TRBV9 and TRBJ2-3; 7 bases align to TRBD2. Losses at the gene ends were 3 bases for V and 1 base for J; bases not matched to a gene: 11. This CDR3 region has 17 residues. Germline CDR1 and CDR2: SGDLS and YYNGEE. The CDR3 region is CASSAAIVGGGTDTQYF. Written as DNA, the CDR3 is TGTGCCAGCAGCGCGGCCATAGTGGGGGGGGGCACAGATACGCAGTATTTT.

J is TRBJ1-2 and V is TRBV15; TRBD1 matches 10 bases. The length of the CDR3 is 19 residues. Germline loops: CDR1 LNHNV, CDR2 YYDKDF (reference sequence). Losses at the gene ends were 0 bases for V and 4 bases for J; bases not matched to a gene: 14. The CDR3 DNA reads TGTGCCACCAGCAGAGATTCTGGGACAGGGGAAGTTAGGGGCTATGGCTACACCTTC. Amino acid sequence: CATSRDSGTGEVRGYGYTF.

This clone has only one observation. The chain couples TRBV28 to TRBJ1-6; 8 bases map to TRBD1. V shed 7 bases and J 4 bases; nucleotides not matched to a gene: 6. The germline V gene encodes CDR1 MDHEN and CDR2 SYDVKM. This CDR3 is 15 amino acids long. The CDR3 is CASNPDRGYNSPLHF. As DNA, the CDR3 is TGTGCCAGCAATCCCGACAGGGGATATAATTCACCCCTCCACTTT.

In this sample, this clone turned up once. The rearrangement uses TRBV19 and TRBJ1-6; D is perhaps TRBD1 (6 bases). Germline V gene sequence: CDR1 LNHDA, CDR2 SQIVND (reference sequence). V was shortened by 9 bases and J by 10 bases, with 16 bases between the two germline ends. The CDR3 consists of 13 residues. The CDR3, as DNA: TGTGCCAGCCTCCAGGGGTTGGGGTCACCCCTCCACTTT. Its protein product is CASLQGLGSPLHF.